This T cell receptor (beta chain) was observed in a study of blood T cell repertoires in COVID-19. The wider study: Donors in the United States, Italy and Spain gave samples during acute or convalescent COVID-19. Sources were T cells, B-cell-depleted T cells, or PBMCs; the material itself was cDNA or gDNA.

The germline V gene encodes CDR1 LGHNT and CDR2 FRNRAP. The ends were cut back, 6 bases at V and 11 bases at J, with 13 bases in the middle. This CDR3 contains 11 residues. How the authors handled the data: Reference gene primer amplification gave nucleated cell count estimates. Measured with immunoSEQ multiplex PCR; TCRdb has only the in-frame clones, and not every one. V and J calls and clone size are given by that table; D and trimming were obtained from the DNA. This sample carries some 50,000 clones, approximately 82% of them seen once, and the ten largest clones take around 5.7%. This receptor was taken from a woman over 75 with acute or convalescent COVID-19. The material sequenced was peripheral blood. V is TRBV12-5 and J is TRBJ1-1; D not resolved. CDR3 sequence: CASGPLGVAFF. DNA of the CDR3: TGTGCTAGTGGACCTCTCGGGGTCGCTTTCTTT.